Below, 6 T cell receptor beta chains from the same sample are listed, as sequenced in a study of OX40 agonist ivuxolimab in advanced cancers. The table came from immunoSEQ multiplex PCR; TCRdb's copy has only in-frame clones and leaves some out. The repertoire holds fewer than 70,000 clones, with about 83% as singletons. Sequences were derived from CD4+ or CD8+ T cells sorted from blood, sampled in a trial of the OX40 agonist ivuxolimab. Receptor source: an adult with an advanced solid tumor such as melanoma, head and neck, liver or kidney cancer.

The chain is built from TRBV6-6 and TRBJ1-1, with 9 bases matching TRBD1. In germline, CDR1 is MNHNY, CDR2 SVGAGI (reference sequence). V dropped 6 bases and J dropped 0; count of bases not matched to a gene: 5. CDR3 length equals 15 residues. CDR3: CASREQGALNTEAFF. The CDR3, as DNA: TGTGCCAGCAGGGAACAGGGGGCCCTGAACACTGAAGCTTTCTTT.

V usage is TRBV5-5 and J usage is TRBJ2-1; 10 nucleotides agree with TRBD2. This CDR3 is 19 amino acids long. V was pared by 1 base and J by 7 bases, with 17 bases of the junction left unmatched. Germline V gene sequence: CDR1 SGHKS, CDR2 YYEKEE (reference sequence). The CDR3 loop reads CASSLSSGSRGVSGNEQFF. The CDR3 region has the DNA TGTGCCAGCAGCTTGTCTAGCGGGAGTCGTGGCGTTTCAGGGAATGAGCAGTTCTTC.

This chain joins TRBV9 and TRBJ2-5; 10 bases fit TRBD1. With V trimmed by 4 bases and J by 4 bases, 10 bases remained unmatched. The V gene's germline CDR1 is SGDLS and CDR2 YYNGEE. The CDR3 is made up of 16 amino acids. CDR3 sequence: CASSPPGTGASETQYF. The DNA for the CDR3 is TGTGCCAGCAGCCCTCCGGGGACAGGGGCCTCAGAGACCCAGTACTTC.

The rearrangement links TRBV30 to TRBJ1-4; D gene uncertain. V was clipped by 2 bases and J by 4 bases, with 8 bases between them. The CDR3 contains 13 residues. Germline assignment: CDR1 GTSNPN and CDR2 SVGIG (reference sequence). CDR3 DNA sequence: TGTGCCTGGAGTCCAGGATTTAATGAAAAACTGTTTTTT. This codes for CAWSPGFNEKLFF.

This sequence joins TRBV19 and TRBJ1-4; D is undetermined. Trimming took 3 bases from V and 0 from J, leaving 17 bases between them. Germline V gene data show CDR1 as LNHDA and CDR2 as SQIVND (reference sequence). The CDR3 totals 18 residues. For the CDR3, the DNA is TGTGCCAGTAGTATTAGAGGCCTCACCTTCTCAACTAATGAAAAACTGTTTTTT. Protein sequence: CASSIRGLTFSTNEKLFF.

J is TRBJ2-3 and V is TRBV5-6; D might be TRBD2 (6 bases). The CDR3 is 16 residues long. Germline assignment: CDR1 SGHDT and CDR2 YYEEEE. V was clipped by 3 bases and J by 1 base, with 15 bases between them. CDR3 in amino acids: CASSSRPTRGTDTQYF. The CDR3 DNA is TGTGCCAGCAGCTCCAGGCCGACTAGGGGCACAGATACGCAGTATTTT.